This TCR beta chain was recorded in a study of shared clonotypes between healthy human individuals. The germline gives CDR1 LGHNA, CDR2 YNFKEQ. Losses at the gene ends were 4 bases for V and 1 base for J; bases not matched to a gene: 16. The CDR3 is 18 residues long. TCRdb's copy holds only in-frame clones and misses some; the assay was immunoSEQ multiplex PCR. The table lists over 850,000 clones, roughly 74% of them singletons. The receptor was isolated from a young man in good health. Some clones in this sample may be carry-over from other donors' samples. The chain couples TRBV4-2 to TRBJ2-7, with 7 bases fitting TRBD1. Sequencing used memory CD4+ T cells from PBMCs. Described subset: CD45RA-negative fraction. In DNA, the CDR3 is TGTGCCAGCAGCCCAAGAGGGGACAGAAACTATCTATCCTACGAGCAGTACTTC. Protein: CASSPRGDRNYLSYEQYF.